A selection of T cell receptor beta chains follows, all from one sample in a study of Graves' ophthalmopathy and Graves' hyperthyroidism. TCRdb re-called the multiplex PCR reads with MiXCR, one entry per CDR3 protein. Of 450,000 to 600,000 distinct CDR3 sequences listed, roughly 39% were seen once; the top ten hold roughly 4%. The sample was peripheral blood or thyroid tissue (not recorded which). Every receptor here comes from an adult man with Graves' hyperthyroidism. Each CDR3 is given with its conserved first and last residue. Each record gives: V gene, J gene, D gene, clone size, CDR3 protein, CDR3 DNA. The D gene is left open where the match is weak. Size is stated for part of the rows, as once, few or many counts, or as a class when the clone is expanded.

V gene: TRBV20-1
J gene: TRBJ1-5
D gene: TRBD1
clone size: -
CDR3 protein: CSAGTPGQGSQPQHF
CDR3 DNA: TGCAGTGCTGGAACCCCGGGACAGGGCAGTCAGCCCCAGCATTTT

V gene: TRBV29-1
J gene: TRBJ2-5
D gene: -
clone size: -
CDR3 protein: CSSTGQGQETQYF
CDR3 DNA: TGCAGCAGCACGGGACAAGGTCAAGAGACCCAGTACTTC

V gene: TRBV10-3
J gene: TRBJ2-5
D gene: TRBD1
clone size: many
CDR3 protein: CAISDRGRSYQETQYF
CDR3 DNA: TGTGCCATCAGTGACAGGGGGCGCTCCTATCAAGAGACCCAGTACTTC

V gene: TRBV29-1
J gene: TRBJ1-2
D gene: -
clone size: -
CDR3 protein: CSVDYGYTF
CDR3 DNA: TGCAGCGTCGACTATGGCTACACCTTC

V gene: TRBV9
J gene: TRBJ2-1
D gene: -
clone size: few
CDR3 protein: CASSVRPGNEQFF
CDR3 DNA: TGTGCCAGCAGCGTAAGGCCCGGCAATGAGCAGTTCTTC

V gene: TRBV7-8
J gene: TRBJ1-3
D gene: -
clone size: -
CDR3 protein: CASTIAGGKTGNTIYF
CDR3 DNA: TGTGCCAGCACGATAGCGGGGGGGAAGACTGGAAACACCATATATTTT

V gene: TRBV7-8
J gene: TRBJ1-1
D gene: -
clone size: many
CDR3 protein: CASSFRRTTEAFF
CDR3 DNA: TGTGCCAGCAGCTTCCGTAGGACCACTGAAGCTTTCTTT

V gene: TRBV6-6
J gene: TRBJ2-7
D gene: TRBD1
clone size: few
CDR3 protein: CASSPATGFYEQYF
CDR3 DNA: TGTGCCAGCAGCCCCGCGACAGGGTTCTACGAGCAGTACTTC

V gene: TRBV10-3
J gene: TRBJ2-7
D gene: -
clone size: many
CDR3 protein: CAISSGNYEQYF
CDR3 DNA: TGTGCCATCAGTTCAGGGAATTACGAGCAGTACTTC

V gene: TRBV7-8
J gene: TRBJ1-1
D gene: -
clone size: once
CDR3 protein: CASSLVGILSRPFF
CDR3 DNA: TGTGCCAGCAGCTTAGTGGGAATCCTAAGTAGACCTTTCTTT

V gene: TRBV20-1
J gene: TRBJ2-1
D gene: -
clone size: -
CDR3 protein: CSARSPESPDEQFF
CDR3 DNA: TGCAGTGCTAGATCGCCAGAGAGTCCGGATGAGCAGTTCTTC

V gene: TRBV2
J gene: TRBJ1-4
D gene: TRBD1
clone size: -
CDR3 protein: CASSDDGTGNEKLFF
CDR3 DNA: TGTGCCAGCAGTGATGACGGGACAGGAAATGAAAAACTGTTTTTT

V gene: TRBV4-1
J gene: TRBJ2-7
D gene: -
clone size: many
CDR3 protein: CASSQGWGKAEQYF
CDR3 DNA: TGCGCCAGCAGCCAAGGCTGGGGTAAGGCCGAGCAGTACTTC

V gene: TRBV29-1
J gene: TRBJ1-1
D gene: -
clone size: -
CDR3 protein: CSVEGRGNTEAFF
CDR3 DNA: TGCAGCGTTGAGGGTAGGGGCAACACTGAAGCTTTCTTT

V gene: TRBV25-1
J gene: TRBJ2-5
D gene: TRBD2
clone size: many
CDR3 protein: CASSDYIGGGDETQYF
CDR3 DNA: TGTGCCAGCAGTGATTACATTGGTGGGGGGGACGAGACCCAGTACTTC

V gene: TRBV12-3/TRBV12-4
J gene: TRBJ2-7
D gene: TRBD2
clone size: few
CDR3 protein: CASSRLAGTGEQYF
CDR3 DNA: TGTGCCAGCAGCAGACTAGCGGGAACAGGGGAGCAGTACTTC

V gene: TRBV4-1
J gene: TRBJ1-2
D gene: -
clone size: many
CDR3 protein: CASSQSRIDGNYGYTF
CDR3 DNA: TGCGCCAGCAGCCAGAGTAGGATCGACGGAAACTATGGCTACACCTTC

V gene: TRBV5-1
J gene: TRBJ2-7
D gene: TRBD1
clone size: many
CDR3 protein: CASSSGQGDEQYF
CDR3 DNA: TGCGCCAGCAGCTCGGGACAGGGGGACGAGCAGTACTTC

V gene: TRBV7-8
J gene: TRBJ2-3
D gene: TRBD2
clone size: -
CDR3 protein: CASSLGASGGLDTQYF
CDR3 DNA: TGTGCCAGCAGCTTAGGGGCTAGCGGGGGGTTAGATACGCAGTATTTT

V gene: TRBV9
J gene: TRBJ1-4
D gene: -
clone size: many
CDR3 protein: CASSGNVGVGEKLFF
CDR3 DNA: TGTGCCAGCAGCGGGAATGTAGGGGTTGGGGAAAAACTGTTTTTT

V gene: TRBV25-1
J gene: TRBJ1-2
D gene: -
clone size: many
CDR3 protein: CASSARTVARDGYTF
CDR3 DNA: TGTGCCAGCAGTGCCAGGACGGTGGCGAGGGACGGCTACACCTTC

V gene: TRBV7-2
J gene: TRBJ2-3
D gene: -
clone size: -
CDR3 protein: CASSEGLTTDTQYF
CDR3 DNA: TGTGCCAGCAGCGAGGGGCTAACCACAGATACGCAGTATTTT

V gene: TRBV6-1
J gene: TRBJ1-1
D gene: -
clone size: -
CDR3 protein: CASSEAFLPEAFF
CDR3 DNA: TGTGCCAGCAGTGAAGCGTTCCTCCCTGAAGCTTTCTTT

V gene: TRBV29-1
J gene: TRBJ1-5
D gene: -
clone size: many
CDR3 protein: CSATDAEGNQPQHF
CDR3 DNA: TGCAGCGCTACGGACGCGGAGGGCAATCAGCCCCAGCATTTT

V gene: TRBV10-3
J gene: TRBJ1-4
D gene: -
clone size: -
CDR3 protein: CAISESETNEKLFF
CDR3 DNA: TGTGCCATCAGTGAGTCGGAGACTAATGAAAAACTGTTTTTT

V gene: TRBV2
J gene: TRBJ2-1
D gene: TRBD2
clone size: -
CDR3 protein: CASRSGSSYNEQFF
CDR3 DNA: TGTGCCAGCAGGAGCGGGAGCTCCTACAATGAGCAGTTCTTC

V gene: TRBV12-3/TRBV12-4
J gene: TRBJ2-3
D gene: -
clone size: -
CDR3 protein: CASSSSRTDTQYF
CDR3 DNA: TGTGCCAGCAGTTCATCACGCACAGATACGCAGTATTTT

V gene: TRBV5-1
J gene: TRBJ2-3
D gene: -
clone size: -
CDR3 protein: CASSYPGADTQYF
CDR3 DNA: TGTGCCAGCAGCTACCCGGGAGCAGATACGCAGTATTTT

V gene: TRBV5-8
J gene: TRBJ2-2
D gene: -
clone size: -
CDR3 protein: CASSTDQRRAGELFF
CDR3 DNA: TGTGCCAGCAGCACGGACCAGCGGAGGGCCGGGGAGCTGTTTTTT

V gene: TRBV2
J gene: TRBJ1-5
D gene: TRBD1
clone size: many
CDR3 protein: CASSLTGAHSNQPQHF
CDR3 DNA: TGTGCCAGCAGCTTGACAGGGGCCCATAGCAATCAGCCCCAGCATTTT

V gene: TRBV10-3
J gene: TRBJ2-3
D gene: -
clone size: many
CDR3 protein: CAISEGQSTDTQYF
CDR3 DNA: TGTGCCATCAGTGAGGGGCAGTCCACAGATACGCAGTATTTT

V gene: TRBV7-6
J gene: TRBJ2-1
D gene: -
clone size: -
CDR3 protein: CASSLRLGGSYNEQFF
CDR3 DNA: TGTGCCAGCAGCTTAAGACTAGGAGGTTCCTACAATGAGCAGTTCTTC

V gene: TRBV9
J gene: TRBJ2-7
D gene: TRBD2
clone size: -
CDR3 protein: CASSTTAGSSTDTQYF
CDR3 DNA: TGTGCCAGCAGCACCACAGCGGGGAGTAGCACAGATACGCAGTACTTC

V gene: TRBV30
J gene: TRBJ1-2
D gene: -
clone size: few
CDR3 protein: CAWSPAGLGYTF
CDR3 DNA: TGTGCCTGGAGCCCCGCCGGGCTGGGCTACACCTTC

V gene: TRBV7-7
J gene: TRBJ2-5
D gene: -
clone size: once
CDR3 protein: CASSLQQAGSTQYF
CDR3 DNA: TGTGCTAGCAGCTTACAGCAGGCGGGGTCGACCCAGTACTTC

V gene: TRBV7-8
J gene: TRBJ1-1
D gene: TRBD1
clone size: -
CDR3 protein: CASSVDRVPLNEAFF
CDR3 DNA: TGTGCCAGCAGCGTCGACAGGGTACCCCTCAATGAAGCTTTCTTT

V gene: TRBV11-2
J gene: TRBJ1-6
D gene: -
clone size: many
CDR3 protein: CASSPGGTYNSPLHF
CDR3 DNA: TGTGCCAGCAGCCCCGGCGGCACATATAATTCACCCCTCCACTTT